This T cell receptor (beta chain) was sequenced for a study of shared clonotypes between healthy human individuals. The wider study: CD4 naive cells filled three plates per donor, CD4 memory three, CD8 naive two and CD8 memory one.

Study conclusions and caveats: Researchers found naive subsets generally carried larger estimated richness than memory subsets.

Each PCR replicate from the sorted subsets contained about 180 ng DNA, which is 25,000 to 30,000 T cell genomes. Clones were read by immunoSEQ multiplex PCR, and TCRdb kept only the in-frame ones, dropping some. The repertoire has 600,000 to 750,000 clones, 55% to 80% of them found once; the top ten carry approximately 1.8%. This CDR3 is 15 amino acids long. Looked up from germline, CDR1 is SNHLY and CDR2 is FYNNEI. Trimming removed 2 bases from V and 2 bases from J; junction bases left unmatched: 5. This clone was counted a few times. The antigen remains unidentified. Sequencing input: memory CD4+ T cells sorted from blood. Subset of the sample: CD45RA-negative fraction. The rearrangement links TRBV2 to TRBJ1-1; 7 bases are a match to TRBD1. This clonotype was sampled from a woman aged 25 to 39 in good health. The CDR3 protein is CASSERQGGNTEAFF. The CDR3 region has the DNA TGTGCCAGCAGTGAAAGGCAGGGGGGAAACACTGAAGCTTTCTTT.